The next 25 T cell receptor beta chains were all read from a single sample in a study of blood T cell repertoires in COVID-19. The method was immunoSEQ multiplex PCR; TCRdb's version includes in-frame clones alone and lacks a portion of them. The sample lists approximately 240,000 clones, about 90% occurring once. Sequenced material: PBMCs or T cells enriched from blood (not recorded which). These receptors were taken from a woman in her late teens or twenties who had recovered from COVID-19.

V and J are TRBV27 and TRBJ2-5; TRBD2 might be the D (5 bases). Between the trimmed V and J ends, which lost 6 bases and 4 bases, there was a span of 15 bases. Per germline, CDR1 MNHEY and CDR2 SMNVEV (reference sequence). The CDR3 spans 14 residues. The CDR3 region is CASRDYALGETQYF. The DNA of the CDR3 is TGTGCCAGCAGAGACTACGCGCTAGGAGAGACCCAGTACTTC.

The chain carries TRBV18 and TRBJ2-5; 8 bases map to TRBD2. With 8 bases clipped from V and 4 bases from J, the junction kept 12 bases outside the gene matches. The germline gives CDR1 KGHSH, CDR2 LQKENI. The CDR3 is 15 amino acids. CDR3 sequence: CASTIRRGAGETQYF. Written as DNA, the CDR3 is TGTGCCAGCACCATCCGGCGGGGGGCGGGAGAGACCCAGTACTTC.

The chain employs TRBV19 and TRBJ1-1; D not resolved. The CDR3 covers 14 residues. Germline-derived CDR1 and CDR2 are LNHDA and SQIVND (reference sequence). The germline V and J ends were trimmed by 5 bases and 1 base, with 11 bases remaining between them. CDR3 sequence reads: CASSPSGENTEAFF. CDR3 DNA: TGTGCCAGTAGTCCCTCGGGAGAGAACACTGAAGCTTTCTTT. Filled out from reference TRBV19 and TRBJ1-1, the complete variable domain reads DGGITQSPKYLFRKEGQNVTLSCEQNLNHDAMYWYRQDPGQGLRLIYYSQIVNDFQKGDIAEGYSVSREKKESFPLTVTSAQKNPTAFYLCASSPSGENTEAFFGQGTRLTVV.

The chain uses TRBV27 and TRBJ2-7, with TRBD2 identical over 10 bases. The length of the CDR3 is 14 residues. With 5 bases clipped from V and 7 bases from J, the junction kept 8 bases outside the gene matches. Germline values: CDR1 MNHEY, CDR2 SMNVEV (reference sequence). Here the CDR3 DNA reads TGTGCCAGCAGTCCTACTAGCGGGATAAAAGAGCAGTACTTC. This encodes CASSPTSGIKEQYF.

The chain employs TRBV7-9 and TRBJ2-7, with a possible D match to TRBD1 (5 bases). The CDR3 is 14 amino acids. Germline V CDR1 and CDR2: SEHNR, FQNEAQ (reference sequence). The germline V and J ends were trimmed by 1 base and 7 bases, with 14 bases remaining between them. CDR3 residues: CASSLGGSLIEQYF. Written as DNA, the CDR3 is TGTGCCAGCAGCTTAGGGGGCAGCTTGATTGAGCAGTACTTC. The variable domain in full, completed from reference TRBV7-9 and TRBJ2-7, reads DTGVSQNPRHKITKRGQNVTFRCDPISEHNRLYWYRQTLGQGPEFLTYFQNEAQLEKSRLLSDRFSAERPKGSFSTLEIQRTEQGDSAMYLCASSLGGSLIEQYFGPGTRLTVT.

V usage is TRBV5-1 and J usage is TRBJ2-7; 14 positions match TRBD2. CDR1 and CDR2 from the germline V gene are SGHRS and YFSETQ. The CDR3 is 15 amino acids. The trim removed 4 bases at V and 7 bases at J, leaving 7 bases unmatched. CDR3 protein: CASSAGLAGAGEQYF. For the CDR3, the DNA is TGCGCCAGCAGCGCGGGACTAGCGGGGGCCGGGGAGCAGTACTTC.

V and J are TRBV5-4 and TRBJ2-1; D remains ambiguous. The ends were cut back, 0 bases at V and 5 bases at J, with 15 bases in the middle. Germline lookup yields CDR1 SGHNT and CDR2 YYREEE (reference sequence). The CDR3 loop spans 16 amino acids. CDR3 sequence reads: CASSLALSSTNNEQFF. The CDR3 coding sequence is TGTGCCAGCAGCTTGGCCCTCTCTAGTACCAACAATGAGCAGTTCTTC.

The table lists this clone with a count of one. This chain connects TRBV6-5 to TRBJ2-1; 10 nucleotides align to TRBD2. After removal of 5 bases from V and 4 bases from J, the junction contained 5 bases not matched to a gene. From germline, CDR1 is MNHEY and CDR2 SVGAGI. The CDR3 contains 15 residues. This CDR3 reads CASSPLAGVYNEQFF. CDR3 nucleotides: TGTGCCAGCAGTCCTCTAGCGGGAGTGTACAATGAGCAGTTCTTC.

This chain uses TRBV3-1 (or the pseudogene TRBV3-2) with TRBJ2-2; D perhaps matches TRBD1 (6 bases). The germline CDR1 and CDR2 sequences are LGHDT and YNNKEL (reference sequence). With 0 bases removed from V and 5 bases from J, the gap between germline ends came to 16 bases. The CDR3 contains 17 residues. For the CDR3, the DNA is TGTGCCAGCAGCCAAGATCGTCAGGGGAGACGGACCGGGGAGCTGTTTTTT. It specifies CASSQDRQGRRTGELFF.

This chain uses TRBV11-3 with TRBJ2-1; D is ambiguous. Germline CDR1 and CDR2: SGHNT and YENEEA. Trimming took off 5 bases at V and 0 bases at J, with 8 bases between the two ends. This CDR3 comprises 14 residues. In nucleotides, the CDR3 is TGTGCCAGCAGCGGAGATAGCTCCTACAATGAGCAGTTCTTC. Encoded protein: CASSGDSSYNEQFF.

This rearrangement joins TRBV18 to TRBJ1-1; D uncertain. CDR3 size: 15 residues. Trimming left V 3 bases short and J 5 bases short, with 16 bases between. Germline V gene sequence: CDR1 KGHSH, CDR2 LQKENI. The CDR3 reads CASSPETGSGTEAFF. CDR3 in DNA: TGTGCCAGCTCACCCGAAACGGGATCGGGGACTGAAGCTTTCTTT.

This chain uses TRBV6-5 with TRBJ1-2, with unresolved D. V shed 2 bases and J shed 0 bases, with 13 bases lying between them. Germline V CDR1 and CDR2: MNHEY, SVGAGI. CDR3 length: 16 amino acids. CDR3 sequence (DNA): TGTGCCAGCAGTTACACTTTCTTTCCCGCTAACTATGGCTACACCTTC. Encoded protein: CASSYTFFPANYGYTF.

The rearrangement joins TRBV7-8 to TRBJ2-7; TRBD2 aligns across 9 bases. V lost 2 bases to trimming and J lost 7 bases; unmatched junction nucleotides: 6. Germline V gene sequence: CDR1 SGHVS, CDR2 FQNEAQ. There are 14 residues in the CDR3. CDR3 sequence: CASSLSAGGWEQYF. The CDR3 DNA reads TGTGCCAGCAGCTTATCAGCGGGAGGTTGGGAGCAGTACTTC.

The chain recombines TRBV19 with TRBJ2-3; 7 nucleotides agree with TRBD1. V dropped 5 bases and J dropped 2; count of bases not matched to a gene: 7. CDR1 is LNHDA, CDR2 SQIVND, per germline (reference sequence). This CDR3 is 15 amino acids long. In DNA, the CDR3 is TGTGCCAGTAGTCCGCGGACAGGCTTCACAGATACGCAGTATTTT. Protein: CASSPRTGFTDTQYF.

This chain links TRBV6-2 or TRBV6-3 with TRBJ2-7; 14 bases map to TRBD2. CDR1 and CDR2 (germline): MNHEY, SVGEGT. Losses at the gene ends were 6 bases for V and 1 base for J; bases not matched to a gene: 5. CDR3 length: 16 amino acids. In DNA form, the CDR3 reads TGTGCCAGCAGCCGGACTAGCGGGAGGTTTTCCTACGAGCAGTACTTC. It yields the protein CASSRTSGRFSYEQYF.

The gene calls are TRBV11-2 and TRBJ1-1; 7 bases line up with TRBD1. Trimming at V came to 1 base and at J to 1 base, leaving 6 bases not matched to a gene. Germline V gives CDR1 SGHAT, CDR2 FQNNGV. This CDR3 comprises 16 residues. DNA for the CDR3: TGTGCCAGCAGCTTAGGCTCACACAGGGGGAACACTGAAGCTTTCTTT. Amino acids: CASSLGSHRGNTEAFF.

The chain recombines TRBV6-6 with TRBJ1-1; D possibly corresponds to TRBD1 (6 bases). V lost 6 bases and J lost 7, with 18 bases in between. The CDR3 runs 14 residues. The germline gives CDR1 MNHNY, CDR2 SVGAGI (reference sequence). CDR3 nucleotide sequence: TGTGCCAGCAGCCTCGCCGGGACACGATATGAAGCTTTCTTT. Translating it yields CASSLAGTRYEAFF.

The V and J genes are TRBV7-3 and TRBJ1-2; D might be TRBD1 (6 bases). The CDR3 totals 13 residues. The germline CDR1 and CDR2 sequences are SGHTA and FQGTGA. V shed 4 bases and J shed 6 bases, with 12 bases lying between them. CDR3 DNA sequence: TGTGCCAGCAGCTCCGGGACACGGCATGGCTACACCTTC. Amino acid sequence: CASSSGTRHGYTF.

V usage is TRBV4-1 and J usage is TRBJ2-7; tentatively, D is TRBD2 (6 bases). The V gene's germline CDR1 is MGHRA and CDR2 YSYEKL. The V end lost 0 bases, the J end lost 1 base, and 10 bases lay between the germline ends. The CDR3 length is 15 residues. CDR3 bases: TGCGCCAGCAGCCAAGAGTTTGGGACTTCCTACGAGCAGTACTTC. Protein sequence: CASSQEFGTSYEQYF.

The rearrangement uses TRBV9 and TRBJ1-3; tentative D call: TRBD1 (5 bases). The V and J ends lost 4 bases and 2 bases respectively, with 19 bases between them. The CDR3 length is 17 residues. CDR1 and CDR2 (germline): SGDLS, YYNGEE. CDR3 nucleotide sequence: TGTGCCAGCAGCATCGGGCTAGGGGCCCGAACTGGAAACACCATATATTTT. It codes for CASSIGLGARTGNTIYF.

The chain employs TRBV18 and TRBJ2-1; D unclear. V shed 3 bases and J shed 4 bases, with 7 bases lying between them. CDR1 is KGHSH, CDR2 LQKENI, per germline. This CDR3 contains 13 residues. CDR3 residues: CASSPLAYNEQFF. Here the CDR3 DNA reads TGTGCCAGCTCACCCTTAGCATACAATGAGCAGTTCTTC.

The chain is built from TRBV11-2 and TRBJ2-3; 7 bases are shared with TRBD2. Trimming cost V 1 base and J 2 bases; bases outside gene matches: 3. Germline V gene data show CDR1 as SGHAT and CDR2 as FQNNGV. There are 15 residues in the CDR3. The CDR3 is CASSLGGGTTDTQYF. CDR3 coding DNA: TGTGCCAGCAGCTTAGGGGGAGGGACCACAGATACGCAGTATTTT.

The chain recombines TRBV10-3 with TRBJ2-1, with D possibly matching TRBD1 (5 bases). The V and J ends lost 3 bases and 7 bases respectively, with 22 bases between them. The CDR3 contains 17 residues. Germline CDR1 reads ENHRY; CDR2 reads SYGVKD. The CDR3 DNA reads as TGTGCCATCAGTGACCCCTCAGGACATGATTTAGGGAATGAGCAGTTCTTC. It specifies CAISDPSGHDLGNEQFF.

This chain connects TRBV6-5 to TRBJ1-2; 8 bases agree with TRBD1. CDR1 is MNHEY and CDR2 is SVGAGI in the germline V gene. J was trimmed by 2 bases and V by 4 bases; bases with no gene match: 3. The CDR3 spans 14 residues. CDR3 nucleotide sequence: TGTGCCAGCAGTTCGCCAGGGGGCAACTATGGCTACACCTTC. As protein: CASSSPGGNYGYTF.

In nucleotides, the CDR3 is TGCGCCAGCAGCCAAGGACCGAGGACAGGCTCCTACGAGCAGTACTTC. Translated: CASSQGPRTGSYEQYF. This chain uses TRBV4-3 with TRBJ2-7; TRBD1 aligns across 7 bases. The germline V gene has CDR1 LGHNA and CDR2 YSLEER. This CDR3 has 16 residues. J gave up 0 bases and V 1 base, and 6 bases lay outside the gene matches.